Included here is one TCR beta chain sequence, with context. Its antigen is currently unknown. The data were taken from a study of T-cell memory formation after mild COVID-19. Study summary: The TCR clusters were mostly specific to one donor.

Libraries for TCRalpha and TCRbeta carried sample barcodes and unique molecular identifiers via 5'RACE. TCRdb passed the 5' RACE reads through MiXCR, listing each CDR3 protein once. The sample has about 190,000 distinct CDR3 sequences; 20% to 25% are singletons. V lost 3 bases, J lost 5 bases, and 9 bases stayed unmatched. CDR3 length: 15 amino acids. Germline CDR1 reads SGHRS; CDR2 reads YFSETQ. Findings and limits, study-wide: Specificity for SARS-CoV-2 was not confirmed among the second-wave clones peaking on day 37. Memory sampled before infection contained some responding clones, suggesting cross-reactive memory joined.

Sequenced sample: PBMCs or a T cell subset sorted from them (not recorded which). This chain links TRBV5-1 with TRBJ1-1; 8 bases fit TRBD1. This clonotype was obtained from an adult woman who had mild COVID-19 (a few samples of this study predate the infection). Cell type and time point are not known. CDR3 region: CASSYGQGSTTEAFF. CDR3 bases: TGCGCCAGCAGCTACGGACAGGGTAGTACGACTGAAGCTTTCTTT.